What follows is one TCR beta chain and its context. Its antigen is not identified. This specimen belongs to a study of T cell responses to AZD1222 COVID-19 vaccine. The CDR3 contains 15 residues. The V gene lost 0 bases and the J gene lost 0 bases, with 6 bases spanning the gap. The germline V gene has CDR1 SGHKS and CDR2 YYEKEE (reference sequence). Sequencing used immunoSEQ multiplex PCR; TCRdb keeps in-frame clones, though not all of them. This sample has some 100,000 clones, with 80% to 95% found just once. Whole-study findings and limits: Donors were chiefly white British, with a greater number of females, and clonal diversity was perhaps underestimated. Of spike-specific TCRs, nearly half reportedly target regions left unmutated in variants. When two AZD1222 doses had been given, Spike-specific TCR breadth and depth rose.

This chain uses TRBV5-5 with TRBJ1-4; the D is unclear. Sequencing used peripheral blood, obtained 28 days after the second AZD1222 dose. The source is an adult who received the AZD1222 COVID-19 vaccine. In DNA, the CDR3 is TGTGCCAGCAGCTTGGCCCCGGCAACTAATGAAAAACTGTTTTTT. This encodes CASSLAPATNEKLFF.